These 30 T cell receptor beta chains originate from one sample sequenced in a study of blood T cell repertoires in COVID-19. TCRdb's table, derived via immunoSEQ multiplex PCR, lists solely in-frame clones and lacks some. The sample has some 150,000 clones, around 82% seen once; the top ten hold less than 4.5%. Sequenced material: PBMCs or T cells enriched from blood (not recorded which). The receptors were sampled from a woman aged 50 to 60 in a cohort exposed to, infected with or recovered from COVID-19 (not recorded which).

The chain uses TRBV29-1 and TRBJ2-5; a possible D gene is TRBD2 (6 bases). Trimming took 4 bases from V and 5 from J, leaving 11 bases between them. The CDR3 sequence is 12 residues long. The germline V gene encodes CDR1 SQVTM and CDR2 ANQGSEA. CDR3 DNA sequence: TGCAGCGTTGCCAGGGCGGGGGAGACCCAGTACTTC. Translated, it gives CSVARAGETQYF. The full variable domain, rest sourced from reference TRBV29-1 and TRBJ2-5, is SAVISQKPSRDICQRGTSLTIQCQVDSQVTMMFWYRQQPGQSLTLIATANQGSEATYESGFVIDKFPISRPNLTFSTLTVSNMSPEDSSIYLCSVARAGETQYFGPGTRLLVL.

This sequence joins TRBV27 and TRBJ1-3; D might be TRBD1 (5 bases). V lost 10 bases to trimming and J lost 4 bases, with 14 bases between them. CDR1 MNHEY and CDR2 SMNVEV come from the germline V gene (reference sequence). This CDR3 has 13 amino acids. CDR3 in DNA: TGTGCCACGGGGGAGGGCCCAGGAAACACCATATATTTT. Its translation is CATGEGPGNTIYF.

The rearrangement uses TRBV7-9 and TRBJ1-2, with D tentatively TRBD1 (6 bases). The ends were cut back, 1 base at V and 8 bases at J, with 14 bases in the middle. CDR3 size: 14 residues. The germline V gene has CDR1 SEHNR and CDR2 FQNEAQ (reference sequence). CDR3 protein: CASSLDRGAQGYTF. The DNA of the CDR3 is TGTGCCAGCAGCTTAGATCGGGGGGCGCAGGGCTACACCTTC. Looking up the rest from reference TRBV7-9 and TRBJ1-2 gives the full variable domain: DTGVSQNPRHKITKRGQNVTFRCDPISEHNRLYWYRQTLGQGPEFLTYFQNEAQLEKSRLLSDRFSAERPKGSFSTLEIQRTEQGDSAMYLCASSLDRGAQGYTFGSGTRLTVV.

The table lists this clone with a count of one. The rearrangement uses TRBV5-5 and TRBJ2-5; D uncertain. The CDR3 spans 15 residues. Germline CDR1 is SGHKS and CDR2 is YYEKEE (reference sequence). V was trimmed by 3 bases and J by 1 base, leaving 13 bases between them. As DNA, the CDR3 is TGTGCCAGCAGCTCGCTCGGGTACATCCAAGAGACCCAGTACTTC. It encodes CASSSLGYIQETQYF.

The chain uses TRBV2 and TRBJ1-2, with D maybe TRBD1 (5 bases). V shed 3 bases and J shed 2 bases, with 10 bases lying between them. Germline V gene sequence: CDR1 SNHLY, CDR2 FYNNEI. The CDR3 extends over 14 amino acids. CDR3 amino acids: CASSDQGSNYGYTF. The CDR3 DNA sequence: TGTGCCAGCAGTGATCAGGGATCCAACTATGGCTACACCTTC.

The V and J genes are TRBV5-4 and TRBJ2-3; 7 bases align to TRBD1. The ends lost 3 bases at V and 0 bases at J; junction bases unmatched: 1. Germline V CDR1 and CDR2: SGHNT, YYREEE (reference sequence). There are 14 residues in the CDR3. The CDR3 DNA follows: TGTGCCAGCAGCTCGACAGGGAGCACAGATACGCAGTATTTT. Its protein is CASSSTGSTDTQYF.

The chain links TRBV27 to TRBJ2-7, with 11 bases identical to TRBD1. The V and J ends lost 5 bases and 0 bases, in that order; junction bases with no gene match: 3. CDR3 length equals 15 residues. Germline loops: CDR1 MNHEY, CDR2 SMNVEV (reference sequence). The DNA for the CDR3 is TGTGCCAGCAGTCCGGGGACAGGGGGCTCCTACGAGCAGTACTTC. This translates into CASSPGTGGSYEQYF.

The gene calls are TRBV19 and TRBJ1-5; D call uncertain. The germline V and J ends were trimmed by 3 bases and 5 bases, with 8 bases remaining between them. The germline V gene has CDR1 LNHDA and CDR2 SQIVND (reference sequence). The CDR3 has 13 residues. CDR3 DNA sequence: TGTGCCAGTAGTATGGCATGGTATCAGCCCCAGCATTTT. Translated: CASSMAWYQPQHF.

A few counts support this clone. No DNA is shown, since the ends of the CDR3 on it are uncertain; the CDR3 is the one TCRdb lists. V is TRBV21-1 and J is TRBJ1-1; the DNA was not compared with TRBD1, the D call given in the table. TRBV21-1 is a documented pseudogene. The CDR3 comprises 16 residues, both ends counted. CDR3 amino acids: CASSSHQVGTGTEAFF.

This clone was counted between two and nine times. The genes are TRBV5-1 and TRBJ1-5; D gene ambiguous. V was cut by 0 bases and J by 5 bases, with 12 bases left in between. This CDR3 contains 15 residues. CDR1 and CDR2 (germline): SGHRS, YFSETQ. This chain's CDR3 is CASSLAQPHYQPQHF. CDR3 nucleotides: TGCGCCAGCAGCTTGGCACAGCCTCATTATCAGCCCCAGCATTTT.

The chain recombines TRBV5-1 with TRBJ2-5; 10 bases are shared with TRBD1. The V gene's germline CDR1 is SGHRS and CDR2 YFSETQ. The CDR3 covers 16 residues. J lost 5 bases, V lost 0 bases, and 7 bases had no gene match. CDR3 loop: CASSLGTTGGRETQYF. CDR3 bases: TGCGCCAGCAGCTTGGGAACGACAGGGGGCCGCGAGACCCAGTACTTC.

This rearrangement joins TRBV3-1 (or the pseudogene TRBV3-2) to TRBJ1-1; TRBD1 agrees at 9 bases. Germline V gene data show CDR1 as LGHDT and CDR2 as YNNKEL (reference sequence). The CDR3 loop spans 18 amino acids. V lost 2 bases to trimming and J lost 4 bases; unmatched junction nucleotides: 14. The CDR3 nucleotides are TGTGCCAGCAGCCAAAAGGTACTCCGTGTGGGACAGGGCACTGAAGCTTTCTTT. This codes for CASSQKVLRVGQGTEAFF.

This sequence joins TRBV19 and TRBJ2-3; 13 bases match TRBD2. The length of the CDR3 is 15 residues. Germline V gives CDR1 LNHDA, CDR2 SQIVND (reference sequence). V was pared by 9 bases and J by 8 bases, with 11 bases of the junction left unmatched. CDR3 sequence: CASATGLAGVGTQYF. CDR3 in DNA: TGTGCCAGCGCCACCGGACTAGCGGGAGTGGGTACGCAGTATTTT.

The chain is built from TRBV27 and TRBJ1-4; 7 bases line up with TRBD1. Trimming removed 5 bases from V and 10 bases from J; junction bases left unmatched: 19. Germline V gives CDR1 MNHEY, CDR2 SMNVEV (reference sequence). The CDR3 runs 17 residues. CDR3 amino acids: CASSLAPQTGRYGKLFF. CDR3 nucleotides: TGTGCCAGCAGTCTAGCCCCTCAGACAGGGAGGTATGGAAAACTGTTTTTT.

The V gene is TRBV7-2, the J gene TRBJ2-5; 10 positions agree with TRBD2. The CDR3 spans 15 residues. Germline V gene sequence: CDR1 SGHTA, CDR2 FQGNSA. V gave up 9 bases and J gave up 4 bases; unmatched junction bases: 11. CDR3 region: CASAGPSGGLETQYF. DNA of the CDR3: TGTGCCAGTGCGGGGCCTAGCGGGGGCTTAGAGACCCAGTACTTC.

V and J are TRBV13 and TRBJ1-2; TRBD1 agrees at 9 bases. V lost 5 bases and J lost 6; bases outside the gene matches: 4. CDR3 size: 13 residues. Germline CDR1 is PRHDT and CDR2 is FYEKMQ (reference sequence). CDR3 amino acids: CASSRTGDHGYTF. The CDR3 DNA is TGTGCCAGCAGCCGGACAGGGGACCATGGCTACACCTTC.

The rearrangement joins TRBV7-8 to TRBJ2-1, with 8 bases fitting TRBD2. The V segment lost 8 bases and the J segment 4 bases; nucleotides outside the gene matches: 10. The CDR3 length is 15 residues. Germline V gene lookup returns CDR1 SGHVS and CDR2 FQNEAQ. CDR3 sequence reads: CASASGIAGYNEQFF. Here the CDR3 DNA reads TGTGCCAGCGCCTCGGGGATAGCGGGATACAATGAGCAGTTCTTC.

The chain recombines TRBV7-2 with TRBJ2-3; 10 nucleotides agree with TRBD2. Germline V lookup: CDR1 SGHTA, CDR2 FQGNSA. CDR3 size: 17 residues. The V segment lost 1 base and the J segment 1 base; nucleotides outside the gene matches: 5. CDR3 nucleotide sequence: TGTGCCAGCAGCTTAGTCGCCGGGACTAGCGGCACAGATACGCAGTATTTT. Protein: CASSLVAGTSGTDTQYF.

The chain links TRBV20-1 to TRBJ2-7; D possibly corresponds to TRBD2 (6 bases). CDR1 is DFQATT, CDR2 SNEGSKA, per germline (reference sequence). The V end was cut by 5 bases, the J end by 7 bases, with 12 bases between. The CDR3 spans 11 residues. As DNA, the CDR3 is TGCAGTGCTCCTTATCTAGCGGAGCAGTACTTC. Translating it yields CSAPYLAEQYF.

The V call is TRBV7-8, the J call TRBJ2-2; 9 nucleotides line up with TRBD1. Germline V gene sequence: CDR1 SGHVS, CDR2 FQNEAQ. The CDR3 has 15 amino acids. With 4 bases clipped from V and 6 bases from J, the junction kept 6 bases outside the gene matches. The CDR3 sequence is CASSSDRGWAGELFF. The CDR3 nucleotides read TGTGCCAGCAGCTCCGACAGGGGGTGGGCCGGGGAGCTGTTTTTT.

The chain combines TRBV19 with TRBJ1-5; a weak D match, TRBD1 (6 bases). CDR1 is LNHDA and CDR2 is SQIVND in the germline V gene (reference sequence). Between the trimmed V and J ends, which lost 4 bases and 3 bases, there was a span of 10 bases. The CDR3 extends over 14 amino acids. In DNA, the CDR3 is TGTGCCAGTAGTACCGACAGGACCAATCAGCCCCAGCATTTT. Translated, it gives CASSTDRTNQPQHF.

The V and J genes are TRBV2 and TRBJ1-1; D possibly corresponds to TRBD1 (6 bases). The V gene's germline CDR1 is SNHLY and CDR2 FYNNEI. The CDR3 totals 13 residues. Trimming took off 8 bases at V and 0 bases at J, with 10 bases between the two ends. This chain's CDR3 is CASRQALNTEAFF. CDR3 DNA sequence: TGTGCCAGCCGACAGGCCTTGAACACTGAAGCTTTCTTT. The complete variable domain, with remaining parts taken from reference TRBV2 and TRBJ1-1, reads EPEVTQTPSHQVTQMGQEVILRCVPISNHLYFYWYRQILGQKVEFLVSFYNNEISEKSEIFDDQFSVERPDGSNFTLKIRSTKLEDSAMYFCASRQALNTEAFFGQGTRLTVV.

J is TRBJ1-5 and V is TRBV12-3 or TRBV12-4; D not certain. This CDR3 contains 13 residues. V was shortened by 3 bases and J by 4 bases, with 7 bases between the two germline ends. The CDR3 here is CASSFSENQPQHF. CDR3 nucleotide sequence: TGTGCCAGCAGTTTCAGTGAAAATCAGCCCCAGCATTTT.

The chain joins TRBV27 to TRBJ1-2; D is perhaps TRBD1 (5 bases). Trimming shortened V by 0 bases and J by 7 bases, and 18 bases separated the two germline ends. Germline-derived CDR1 and CDR2 are MNHEY and SMNVEV (reference sequence). The CDR3 is made up of 16 amino acids. CDR3 residues: CASSLSNNLGLGGYTF. The CDR3 nucleotides are TGTGCCAGCAGTTTATCTAACAATCTGGGGCTTGGTGGCTACACCTTC.

The gene calls are TRBV18 and TRBJ2-1; 7 bases are a match to TRBD1. Germline V CDR1 and CDR2: KGHSH, LQKENI. With 3 bases clipped from V and 4 bases from J, the junction kept 3 bases outside the gene matches. The CDR3 totals 14 residues. The DNA of the CDR3 is TGTGCCAGCTCACCTGGGACAGCTTACAATGAGCAGTTCTTC. Its translation: CASSPGTAYNEQFF.

The chain links TRBV11-3 to TRBJ1-2; D not resolved. The CDR3 consists of 14 residues. Trimming stripped 3 bases from V and 3 bases from J, with 11 bases between. CDR1 is SGHNT and CDR2 is YENEEA in the germline V gene. Here the CDR3 reads CASSFDRVYYGYTF. The CDR3 DNA reads TGTGCCAGCAGCTTTGATCGGGTTTACTATGGCTACACCTTC.

This clone was picked up one time. The chain recombines TRBV28 with TRBJ2-3, with 7 nucleotides matching TRBD1. The V segment lost 6 bases and the J segment 3 bases; nucleotides outside the gene matches: 3. Germline V lookup: CDR1 MDHEN, CDR2 SYDVKM. The CDR3 runs 13 residues. CDR3 amino acids: CASRPQGTDTQYF. As DNA, the CDR3 is TGTGCCAGCAGACCACAGGGGACAGATACGCAGTATTTT.

The gene calls are TRBV18 and TRBJ1-2, with TRBD1 matching over 9 bases. The CDR3 extends over 14 amino acids. J gave up 4 bases and V 3 bases, and 3 bases lay outside the gene matches. Germline loops: CDR1 KGHSH, CDR2 LQKENI. The CDR3: CASSPGQGTYGYTF. DNA for the CDR3: TGTGCCAGCTCACCGGGACAGGGTACCTATGGCTACACCTTC.

This chain joins TRBV4-1 and TRBJ1-3; 7 nucleotides align to TRBD1. The length of the CDR3 is 19 residues. Germline assignment: CDR1 MGHRA and CDR2 YSYEKL. Trimming cost V 4 bases and J 0 bases; bases outside gene matches: 15. The CDR3 protein is CASSLSIRGQSSSGNTIYF. The CDR3 DNA is TGCGCCAGCAGCCTCTCAATTAGGGGACAGTCTAGCTCTGGAAACACCATATATTTT.

The chain carries TRBV28 and TRBJ2-7; D perhaps matches TRBD1 (6 bases). Trimming took off 7 bases at V and 6 bases at J, with 19 bases between the two ends. CDR1 is MDHEN and CDR2 is SYDVKM in the germline V gene. This CDR3 has 14 amino acids. The CDR3 sequence: CASNPYRDLGEQYF. For the CDR3, the DNA is TGTGCCAGCAATCCCTACAGGGATTTAGGCGAGCAGTACTTC. Complete variable domain (other parts from reference TRBV28 and TRBJ2-7): DVKVTQSSRYLVKRTGEKVFLECVQDMDHENMFWYRQDPGLGLRLIYFSYDVKMKEKGDIPEGYSVSREKKERFSLILESASTNQTSMYLCASNPYRDLGEQYFGPGTRLTVT.